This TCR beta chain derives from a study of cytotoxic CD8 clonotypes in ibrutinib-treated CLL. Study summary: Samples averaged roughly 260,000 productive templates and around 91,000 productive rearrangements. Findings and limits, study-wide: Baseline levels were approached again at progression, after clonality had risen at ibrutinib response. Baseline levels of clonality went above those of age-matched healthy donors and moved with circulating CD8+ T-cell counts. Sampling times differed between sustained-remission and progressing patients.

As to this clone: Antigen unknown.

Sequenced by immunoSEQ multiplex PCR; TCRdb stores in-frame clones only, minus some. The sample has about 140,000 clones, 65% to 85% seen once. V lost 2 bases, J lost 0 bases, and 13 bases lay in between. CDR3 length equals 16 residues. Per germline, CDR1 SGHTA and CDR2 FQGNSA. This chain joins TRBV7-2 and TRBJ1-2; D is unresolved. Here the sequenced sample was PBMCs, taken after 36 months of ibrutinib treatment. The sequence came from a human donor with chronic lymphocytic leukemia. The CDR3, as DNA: TGTGCCAGCAGCTTATTGGTGTCACTAGCTAACTATGGCTACACCTTC. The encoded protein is CASSLLVSLANYGYTF.